The 8 T cell receptor beta chains below all came from one sample that was sequenced in a study of regulatory T cells in long-lasting Graves disease (dated by TCRdb to 2020 to 2022). What the time point label conveys for this sample: persistent/refractory GD, antithyroid drugs over 5 years with positive TRAb. For both TCR sequencing and RNA sequencing, RNA was extracted from PBMCs in TRIzol. Receptor libraries were prepared by multiplex PCR. The reads were generated on an Illumina HiSeq 4000. TCR beta libraries were built with iRepertoire HTBI primers and Arm-PCR amplification of CDR3 regions. TCRdb trimmed public reads at Q25 via fastp, called clones via MiXCR and kept in-frame beta chains. A single entry per CDR3 protein holds the most common genes and DNA from its merged rows. The sample table lists some 340,000 distinct CDR3 sequences, approximately 25% of them with a count of one. The top ten hold under 35% of the sample.

Sequencing was performed on peripheral blood mononuclear cells (PBMCs), taken when the disease was refractory, from a patient treated with antithyroid drugs. These TCRs come from a woman between 40 and 55 years old with Graves disease. Donor details come from another sample of the same person, matched by shared clones.

This clonotype showed up many times. The genes are TRBV6-5 and TRBJ1-1; D call uncertain. The length of the CDR3 is 12 residues. CDR1 is MNHEY, CDR2 SVGAGI, per germline. The ends were cut back, 2 bases at V and 8 bases at J, with 9 bases in the middle. The CDR3 loop is CASSYPETEAFF. DNA for the CDR3: TGTGCCAGCAGTTACCCCGAGACCGAAGCTTTCTTT.

The rearrangement links TRBV10-1 to TRBJ2-3; D is perhaps TRBD2 (6 bases). This CDR3 has 13 amino acids. Looked up from germline, CDR1 is WNHNN and CDR2 is SYGVQD (reference sequence). Trimming removed 8 bases at V and 2 bases at J, with 11 bases between. The CDR3: CASAGISTDTQYF. In nucleotides, the CDR3 is TGCGCCAGCGCGGGAATCTCCACAGATACGCAGTATTTT.

V gene TRBV2 combines with J gene TRBJ2-1; 9 bases map to TRBD2. J gave up 0 bases and V 5 bases, and 8 bases lay outside the gene matches. The germline V gene encodes CDR1 SNHLY and CDR2 FYNNEI. This CDR3 is 17 amino acids long. CDR3 in amino acids: CASSRTSEILSYNEQFF. In DNA form, the CDR3 reads TGTGCCAGCAGTAGGACTAGCGAAATACTCTCCTACAATGAGCAGTTCTTC. The whole variable domain, remainder taken from reference TRBV2 and TRBJ2-1, is EPEVTQTPSHQVTQMGQEVILRCVPISNHLYFYWYRQILGQKVEFLVSFYNNEISEKSEIFDDQFSVERPDGSNFTLKIRSTKLEDSAMYFCASSRTSEILSYNEQFFGPGTRLTVL.

This clonotype was seen only once. One end of the junction does not line up with germline, which may come from a read error. V is TRBV19 and J is TRBJ1-5; D uncertain. This CDR3 contains 15 residues. Germline CDR1 reads LNHDA; CDR2 reads SQIVND (reference sequence). CDR3 amino acids: CANSGLAYSNQPQHF. Here the CDR3 DNA reads TGTGCCAATAGTGGTTTGGCATATAGCAATCAGCCCCAGCATTTT.

The V call is TRBV19, the J call TRBJ2-5; TRBD1 aligns across 10 bases. The V gene end was trimmed by 3 bases and the J gene end by 1 base; junction bases not matched to a gene: 2. The CDR3 sequence is 15 residues long. Germline lookup yields CDR1 LNHDA and CDR2 SQIVND (reference sequence). CDR3 protein: CASSIGQGVQETQYF. Written as DNA, the CDR3 is TGTGCCAGTAGTATCGGACAGGGGGTCCAAGAGACCCAGTACTTC.

This chain links TRBV4-1 with TRBJ1-2; D perhaps matches TRBD1 (5 bases). The CDR3 has 16 residues. The ends were cut back, 3 bases at V and 8 bases at J, with 22 bases in the middle. CDR1 and CDR2 (germline): MGHRA, YSYEKL. The CDR3: CASSQVRLGRGGGYTF. The CDR3 region has the DNA TGCGCCAGCAGCCAGGTTAGGCTTGGGAGGGGAGGCGGCTACACCTTC.

Ten or more counts support this clonotype. This chain links TRBV20-1 with TRBJ2-5; 7 bases match TRBD2. The CDR3 runs to 15 residues. CDR1 and CDR2 from the germline V gene are DFQATT and SNEGSKA (reference sequence). The ends lost 3 bases at V and 0 bases at J; junction bases unmatched: 7. The CDR3 DNA sequence: TGCAGTGCTAGCCGGAATAGCGGGTACCAAGAGACCCAGTACTTC. Its translation is CSASRNSGYQETQYF.

This clonotype was picked up many times. This chain links TRBV2 with TRBJ2-3; 14 bases fit TRBD2. The CDR3 covers 21 residues. Germline CDR1 SNHLY, CDR2 FYNNEI. The V and J ends lost 8 bases and 1 base, in that order; junction bases with no gene match: 20. CDR3 bases: TGTGCCAGCGCTACCCCTATGACTAGCGGGAGGGCCCTCGGGGGCACAGATACGCAGTATTTT. Its protein product is CASATPMTSGRALGGTDTQYF.